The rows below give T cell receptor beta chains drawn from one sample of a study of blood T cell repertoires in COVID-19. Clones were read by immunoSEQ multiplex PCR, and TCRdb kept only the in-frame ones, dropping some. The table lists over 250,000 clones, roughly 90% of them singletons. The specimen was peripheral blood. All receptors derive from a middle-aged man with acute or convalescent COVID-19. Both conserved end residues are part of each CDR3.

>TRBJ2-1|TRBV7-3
CASSLTAGRNEQFF
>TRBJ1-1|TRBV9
CASSVGGHNEAFF
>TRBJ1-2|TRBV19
CASSLGQDYYGYTF
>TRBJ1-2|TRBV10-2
CASTDSDRNYGYTF
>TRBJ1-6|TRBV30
CAWRETRGPTPLHF
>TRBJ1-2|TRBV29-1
CSARDRGYGYTF
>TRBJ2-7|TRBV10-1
CASSARQGAYEQYF
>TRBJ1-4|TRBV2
CASSEGAGQFYEKLFF
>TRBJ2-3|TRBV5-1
CASSTIDRLRDTQYF
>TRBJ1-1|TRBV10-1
CASSKRTGMGNTEAFF
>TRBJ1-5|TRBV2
CASSETGGNFAQHF
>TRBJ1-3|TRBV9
CASSVADSSGNTIYF
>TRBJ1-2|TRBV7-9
CASSLRYHSLANYGYTF
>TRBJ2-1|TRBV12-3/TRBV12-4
CASTKDRDSEQFF
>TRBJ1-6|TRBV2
CASSEAGKLSPLHF
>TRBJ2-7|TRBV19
CATRGSGGHEQYF
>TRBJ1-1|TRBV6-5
CASRGAGLTEAFF
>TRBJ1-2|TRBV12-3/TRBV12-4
CASSHNRNYGYTF
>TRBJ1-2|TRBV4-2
CASSQVIAQGVNYGYTF
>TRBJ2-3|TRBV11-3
CASSLGRAGGSTDTQYF
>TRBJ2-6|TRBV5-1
CASSLGSGKIGANVLTF
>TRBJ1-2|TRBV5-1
CASSLVPRGGYGYTF
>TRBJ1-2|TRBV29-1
CSVATGTGGLYGYTF
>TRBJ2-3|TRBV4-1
CASSRGGREADTQYF
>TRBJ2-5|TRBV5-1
CASSLAAGQGEETQYF
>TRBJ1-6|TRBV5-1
CASSLDRANSPLHF
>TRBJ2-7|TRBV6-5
CASSPWGQGTGEQYF
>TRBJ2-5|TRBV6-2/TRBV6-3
CASSPGAVTEETQYF
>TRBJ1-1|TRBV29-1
CSVEGGVNTEAFF
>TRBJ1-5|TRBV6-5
CASRPTGVGNQPQHF
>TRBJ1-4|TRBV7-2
CASSLALRVGGGATNEKLFF
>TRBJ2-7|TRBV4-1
CASSQGRDYEQYF
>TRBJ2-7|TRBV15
CATSRAWTGVDSYEQYF
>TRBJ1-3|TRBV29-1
CSGLGQSGNTIYF
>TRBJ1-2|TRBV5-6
CASSLDRGIGYGYTF
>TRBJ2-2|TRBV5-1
CASSGVTSPNTGELFF
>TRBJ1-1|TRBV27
CASSISAGNTEAFF
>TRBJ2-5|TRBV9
CASSPGEHPETQYF
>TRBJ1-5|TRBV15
CATSRAPGGDQPQHF
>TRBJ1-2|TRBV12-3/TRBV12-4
CASSLKEETGYTF
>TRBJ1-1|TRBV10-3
CAIRPGGQGNTEAFF
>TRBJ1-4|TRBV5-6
CASSLPRRGEKLFF
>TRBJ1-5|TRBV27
CASSPRGNQPQHF
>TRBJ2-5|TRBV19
CASSIDHNRLETQYF
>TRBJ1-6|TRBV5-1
CASSPDRGVSPLHF
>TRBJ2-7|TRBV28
CASSLWRDPYEQYF
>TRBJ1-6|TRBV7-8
CASSSESLSPLHF
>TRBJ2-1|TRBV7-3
CASSLKGAGEQFF
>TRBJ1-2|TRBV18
CASSPGRDGYTF
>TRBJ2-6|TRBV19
CASSVLRVSGANVLTF
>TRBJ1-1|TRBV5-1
CASRLTGAEAFF
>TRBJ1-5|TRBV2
CASRIDRGQPNQPQHF